Presented here are 11 T cell receptor beta chains from one specimen sequenced in a study of blood T cells in healthy people across ages (dated by TCRdb to the mid-2010s). Receptor libraries were prepared by 5' RACE. The instrument was an Illumina HiSeq 2500. The second PCR ran for roughly 7 to 11 cycles and used a J-beta primer mix along with a sample-barcoded 5' primer. The raw public data were reprocessed by TCRdb itself: fastp quality trimming at Q25, MiXCR clonotype calling, in-frame beta chains only. Rows are unified per CDR3 protein, each entry keeping the most common DNA and genes. The sample profile shows more than 800,000 distinct CDR3 sequences; about 28% of them were found once. The ten largest clones capture 17% of the sample. Sequencing was performed on blood. The receptors come from a woman older than 75 in good health.

The table lists this clonotype with many counts. The rearrangement links TRBV6-6 to TRBJ2-1; 9 bases are a match to TRBD2. The CDR3 covers 15 residues. Germline V gene data show CDR1 as MNHNY and CDR2 as SVGAGI (reference sequence). The trim removed 7 bases at V and 7 bases at J, leaving 11 bases unmatched. The CDR3 loop reads CASIRSAGGNNEQFF. CDR3 nucleotides: TGTGCCAGCATCCGGTCAGCGGGGGGCAATAATGAGCAGTTCTTC.

This clonotype has a handful of counts. This chain's CDR3 is CASSMGLAGGHGANVLTF. CDR3 bases: TGTGCCAGCAGCATGGGACTAGCGGGGGGGCATGGGGCCAACGTCCTGACTTTC. The chain links TRBV7-2 to TRBJ2-6, with 16 bases lining up with TRBD2. Per germline, CDR1 SGHTA and CDR2 FQGNSA. V lost 5 bases and J lost 3; bases outside the gene matches: 4. This CDR3 region has 18 residues.

A note on this clonotype: A much larger clone sits a single nucleotide away, making a read error possible. This chain joins TRBV7-2 and TRBJ2-7; no firm D call. The CDR3 loop spans 13 amino acids. The germline V gene encodes CDR1 SGHTA and CDR2 FQGNSA. The CDR3 region has the DNA TGTGCCAGCAGCCTGGACCTGGTACACGAGCGGTACTTC. Its protein product is CASSLDLVHERYF.

The J gene is TRBJ2-2, the V gene TRBV6-5; no firm D call. Looked up from germline, CDR1 is MNHEY and CDR2 is SVGAGI. The CDR3 is made up of 13 amino acids. With 2 bases removed from V and 6 bases from J, the gap between germline ends came to 7 bases. Here the CDR3 reads CASSYVRSGELFF. In DNA, the CDR3 is TGTGCCAGCAGTTACGTTAGGTCCGGGGAGCTGTTTTTT.

Notes on this clonotype: A much larger clone differs from this one at a single base, so this may be a read error. The CDR3: CSYSEDNNQPQHF. The CDR3 nucleotides are TGCAGCTACAGTGAGGACAACAATCAGCCCCAGCATTTT. This chain joins TRBV29-1 and TRBJ1-5; D may be TRBD1 (5 bases). This CDR3 region has 13 residues. Trimming removed 8 bases at V and 3 bases at J, with 14 bases between. Per germline, CDR1 SQVTM and CDR2 ANQGSEA.

This chain uses TRBV12-5 with TRBJ2-3; D may be TRBD2 (6 bases). The V gene lost 1 base and the J gene lost 1 base, with 9 bases spanning the gap. The germline gives CDR1 LGHNT, CDR2 FRNRAP. The CDR3 sequence is 15 residues long. The DNA for the CDR3 is TGTGCTAGTGGTTTGGGTAGCGGAGGCACAGATACGCAGTATTTT. The encoded protein is CASGLGSGGTDTQYF.

The table lists this clonotype with many counts. The chain employs TRBV4-3 and TRBJ1-2; D is undetermined. This CDR3 spans 15 amino acids. CDR1 and CDR2 from the germline V gene are LGHNA and YSLEER. The V gene lost 0 bases and the J gene lost 1 base, with 9 bases spanning the gap. The DNA for the CDR3 is TGCGCCAGCAGCCAAGATTTTCGCAGTAACTATGGCTACACCTTC. Translation gives CASSQDFRSNYGYTF.

This clonotype has at least ten counts. The rearrangement links TRBV7-9 to TRBJ1-6; the D is unclear. Deletions cut 2 bases from V and 9 bases from J, with 17 bases between. Per the germline V gene, CDR1 is SEHNR and CDR2 is FQNEAQ (reference sequence). The CDR3 loop spans 16 amino acids. The CDR3 spells CASSLSSSPSSSPLHF. DNA for the CDR3: TGTGCCAGCAGCTTAAGTTCGAGCCCTTCGAGTTCACCCCTCCACTTT.

At least ten counts were recorded for this clonotype. The chain recombines TRBV7-2 with TRBJ1-2; a possible D gene is TRBD1 (6 bases). V lost 1 base and J lost 4, with 13 bases in between. Germline V lookup: CDR1 SGHTA, CDR2 FQGNSA. The CDR3 covers 15 residues. The CDR3 region is CASSLESGGIYGYTF. DNA of the CDR3: TGTGCCAGCAGCTTAGAGAGTGGGGGCATCTATGGCTACACCTTC.

V is TRBV7-9 and J is TRBJ2-5, with 8 bases fitting TRBD1. The CDR3 extends over 13 amino acids. Trimming took 1 base from V and 11 from J; bases not matched to a gene: 6. Germline lookup yields CDR1 SEHNR and CDR2 FQNEAQ (reference sequence). The CDR3: CASSLGKQGEQYF. The CDR3 DNA follows: TGTGCCAGCAGCTTAGGGAAACAGGGGGAGCAGTACTTC.

This clonotype was observed a few times. The chain recombines TRBV2 with TRBJ2-6; D remains unclear. Germline CDR1 and CDR2: SNHLY and FYNNEI. Trimming cost V 5 bases and J 2 bases, with 1 base left between them. The CDR3 contains 12 residues. CDR3 loop: CASSTGANVLTF. The CDR3 DNA sequence: TGTGCCAGCAGTACTGGGGCCAACGTCCTGACTTTC.